The 25 T cell receptor beta chains below all came from one sample that was sequenced in a study of blood T cell repertoires in COVID-19. TCRdb's copy holds only in-frame clones and misses some; the assay was immunoSEQ multiplex PCR. The data contain 200,000 to 300,000 clones, around four fifths of them singletons. Input material: peripheral blood. These receptors were obtained from a woman aged 55-70 years with active or convalescent COVID-19.

V and J are TRBV9 and TRBJ2-7, with TRBD2 as a possible D gene (7 bases). The V end lost 0 bases, the J end lost 4 bases, and 11 bases lay between the germline ends. Germline V CDR1 and CDR2: SGDLS, YYNGEE. The CDR3 is 14 residues long. CDR3 region: CASSVGGREYEQYF. The CDR3 DNA follows: TGTGCCAGCAGCGTAGGGGGGCGGGAGTACGAGCAGTACTTC.

V gene TRBV7-2 combines with J gene TRBJ2-1; 8 bases match TRBD1. This CDR3 is 14 amino acids long. Losses at the gene ends were 6 bases for V and 10 bases for J; bases not matched to a gene: 11. Germline V CDR1 and CDR2: SGHTA, FQGNSA. DNA of the CDR3: TGTGCCAGCAGAAACCGAAGGAACAGGGGGGAGCAGTTCTTC. This sequence encodes CASRNRRNRGEQFF.

The J gene is TRBJ2-7, the V gene TRBV27; TRBD2 matches at 8 bases. Germline loops: CDR1 MNHEY, CDR2 SMNVEV (reference sequence). V dropped 6 bases and J dropped 0; count of bases not matched to a gene: 7. The CDR3 spans 15 residues. CDR3 DNA: TGTGCCAGCAGACGTACTAGCGGAGACTCCTACGAGCAGTACTTC. The encoded protein is CASRRTSGDSYEQYF.

The chain joins TRBV4-1 to TRBJ2-5, with 8 bases lining up with TRBD1. The CDR3 contains 15 residues. Germline V gene data show CDR1 as MGHRA and CDR2 as YSYEKL. Trimming cost V 4 bases and J 4 bases; bases outside gene matches: 8. This CDR3 is CASSPRQGTGETQYF. DNA of the CDR3: TGCGCCAGCAGCCCTCGACAGGGGACGGGAGAGACCCAGTACTTC.

This sequence joins TRBV23-1 and TRBJ2-7; a possible D gene is TRBD1 (5 bases). TRBV23-1 is annotated as an ORF whose role is uncertain. Trimming took 0 bases from V and 6 from J, leaving 24 bases between them. The CDR3 loop spans 18 amino acids. The chain's CDR3 is CASSQSRPDPTVSVEQYV. The CDR3 coding sequence is TGCGCCAGCAGTCAATCCCGCCCCGACCCGACAGTATCTGTCGAGCAGTACGTC.

This clone was observed a handful of times. This chain links TRBV5-1 with TRBJ1-6; D unclear. Germline CDR1 is SGHRS and CDR2 is YFSETQ. V shed 0 bases and J shed 13 bases, with 14 bases lying between them. The CDR3 consists of 14 residues. The CDR3 sequence is CASSLVPGAEPLHF. CDR3 nucleotide sequence: TGCGCCAGCAGCTTGGTCCCGGGAGCGGAGCCCCTCCACTTT.

V is TRBV27 and J is TRBJ2-7, with a possible D match to TRBD2 (6 bases). V lost 7 bases and J 6 bases, leaving 22 bases between the germline ends. This CDR3 has 15 amino acids. The germline CDR1 and CDR2 sequences are MNHEY and SMNVEV (reference sequence). DNA of the CDR3: TGTGCCAGCACCCCAGGGAGGACTTCCGTCGTCGAGCAGTACTTC. It translates to CASTPGRTSVVEQYF.

V usage is TRBV2 and J usage is TRBJ2-5, with a weak D call TRBD1 (6 bases). V shed 4 bases and J shed 4 bases, with 13 bases lying between them. Germline V gene lookup returns CDR1 SNHLY and CDR2 FYNNEI. The CDR3 is 14 residues long. In DNA, the CDR3 is TGTGCCAGCAGTGGACGGCAGGGGCTAGAGACCCAGTACTTC. It specifies CASSGRQGLETQYF.

The V gene is TRBV30, the J gene TRBJ2-7, with D possibly TRBD1 on 5 matching bases. There are 11 residues in the CDR3. Germline V gene data show CDR1 as GTSNPN and CDR2 as SVGIG (reference sequence). Trimming took 5 bases from V and 3 from J, leaving 8 bases between them. CDR3 sequence (DNA): TGTGCCTGGGAGACAGTCTACGAGCAGTACTTC. Translation gives CAWETVYEQYF.

This clone was observed once. The chain recombines TRBV6-2 or TRBV6-3 with TRBJ1-2, with D possibly being TRBD1 (5 bases). The V and J ends lost 0 bases and 6 bases respectively, with 8 bases between them. The CDR3 is 13 amino acids. Germline CDR1 MNHEY, CDR2 SVGEGT. CDR3 nucleotide sequence: TGTGCCAGCAGTTACTCGTTCAGGGATGGCTACACCTTC. Its protein is CASSYSFRDGYTF.

This chain links TRBV24-1 with TRBJ1-2, with D possibly matching TRBD1 (6 bases). Germline-derived CDR1 and CDR2 are KGHDR and SFDVKD. This CDR3 is built from 14 residues. V was clipped by 6 bases and J by 8 bases, with 18 bases between them. In nucleotides, the CDR3 is TGTGCCACCAGTTCATCCGGGGGGCTTGGGGGCTACACCTTC. This sequence encodes CATSSSGGLGGYTF.

The V and J genes are TRBV6-5 and TRBJ1-1; 8 nucleotides line up with TRBD1. Germline CDR1 MNHEY, CDR2 SVGAGI. There are 14 residues in the CDR3. The V gene end was trimmed by 0 bases and the J gene end by 5 bases; junction bases not matched to a gene: 2. This CDR3 is CASSYSQGATEAFF. The CDR3 DNA sequence: TGTGCCAGCAGTTACTCTCAGGGGGCGACTGAAGCTTTCTTT.

The rearrangement links TRBV30 to TRBJ1-6; D is unclear. CDR1 GTSNPN and CDR2 SVGIG come from the germline V gene (reference sequence). V lost 5 bases, J lost 7 bases, and 12 bases lay in between. The CDR3 covers 13 residues. This chain's CDR3 is CAWRQGNNSPLHF. The CDR3 DNA reads as TGTGCCTGGCGACAAGGCAACAATTCACCCCTCCACTTT.

This chain joins TRBV19 and TRBJ1-1; D is unresolved. The CDR3 sequence is 16 residues long. Germline assignment: CDR1 LNHDA and CDR2 SQIVND (reference sequence). Trimming removed 4 bases from V and 1 base from J, with 16 bases in between. The CDR3 DNA sequence: TGTGCCAGTAGTACCCTCCCCAACGAGAGGAACACTGAAGCTTTCTTT. It specifies CASSTLPNERNTEAFF.

The chain uses TRBV29-1 and TRBJ1-2, with 7 nucleotides matching TRBD1. The CDR3 runs to 16 residues. J gave up 5 bases and V 6 bases, and 18 bases lay outside the gene matches. CDR1 SQVTM and CDR2 ANQGSEA come from the germline V gene. Here the CDR3 DNA reads TGCAGCGTGGCGAAACTACAGGGGAAGGGTGGTTATGGCTACACCTTC. Translated, it gives CSVAKLQGKGGYGYTF.

The J gene is TRBJ2-3, the V gene TRBV5-4, with 10 bases that match TRBD2. CDR1 SGHNT and CDR2 YYREEE come from the germline V gene (reference sequence). V dropped 0 bases and J dropped 7; count of bases not matched to a gene: 11. CDR3 size: 17 residues. The DNA of the CDR3 is TGTGCCAGCAGCTTGGACCTCGCAGCGGGAGGGGGAAATACGCAGTATTTT. Translation: CASSLDLAAGGGNTQYF.

This clone appeared a single time. This sequence joins TRBV7-8 and TRBJ2-1; 10 nucleotides match TRBD2. CDR1 and CDR2 (germline): SGHVS, FQNEAQ. The CDR3 is 15 amino acids. The trim removed 7 bases at V and 1 base at J, leaving 4 bases unmatched. The CDR3 reads CASNPLAGSYNEQFF. In DNA form, the CDR3 reads TGTGCCAGCAACCCACTAGCGGGATCCTACAATGAGCAGTTCTTC. Together with reference TRBV7-8 and TRBJ2-1, the CDR3 gives the full variable domain: GAGVSQSPRYKVAKRGQDVALRCDPISGHVSLFWYQQALGQGPEFLTYFQNEAQLDKSGLPSDRFFAERPEGSVSTLKIQRTQQEDSAVYLCASNPLAGSYNEQFFGPGTRLTVL.

J is TRBJ2-3 and V is TRBV6-4; weak D call: TRBD1 (6 bases). Looked up from germline, CDR1 is MRHNA and CDR2 is SNTAGT. The CDR3 runs to 13 residues. Trimming removed 4 bases from V and 3 bases from J, with 8 bases in between. As DNA, the CDR3 is TGTGCCAGCAGTGCGGACAGTACAGATACGCAGTATTTT. Translating gives CASSADSTDTQYF.

This clone was seen just once. This chain connects TRBV29-1 to TRBJ2-1; 11 bases map to TRBD2. CDR3 size: 14 residues. CDR1 and CDR2 from the germline V gene are SQVTM and ANQGSEA. V was pared by 4 bases and J by 8 bases, with 7 bases of the junction left unmatched. The CDR3 loop is CSVGTSGYGDEQFF. The CDR3 DNA reads TGCAGCGTTGGGACTAGCGGGTACGGGGATGAGCAGTTCTTC.

This chain connects TRBV24-1 to TRBJ2-5; TRBD2 aligns across 13 bases. After removal of 3 bases from V and 4 bases from J, the junction contained 4 bases not matched to a gene. CDR1 is KGHDR, CDR2 SFDVKD, per germline. The CDR3 covers 16 residues. CDR3 nucleotides: TGTGCCACCAGTGATGATGGACTAGCGGGAGCAGAGACCCAGTACTTC. Its translation is CATSDDGLAGAETQYF.

The chain uses TRBV9 and TRBJ2-1; 10 bases map to TRBD2. CDR3 length equals 15 residues. Germline CDR1 reads SGDLS; CDR2 reads YYNGEE. V lost 1 base to trimming and J lost 6 bases; unmatched junction nucleotides: 4. DNA for the CDR3: TGTGCCAGCAGCGTAACTAGCGGGATTGTCAATGAGCAGTTCTTC. Its protein is CASSVTSGIVNEQFF.

The rearrangement joins TRBV7-8 to TRBJ1-1; D uncertain. With 0 bases removed from V and 5 bases from J, the gap between germline ends came to 7 bases. From germline, CDR1 is SGHVS and CDR2 FQNEAQ. This CDR3 contains 13 residues. The CDR3 spells CASSLAWATEAFF. The CDR3 coding sequence is TGTGCCAGCAGCTTAGCTTGGGCTACTGAAGCTTTCTTT.

The V gene is TRBV18, the J gene TRBJ2-3; TRBD2 is a possible D gene (6 bases). The V gene's germline CDR1 is KGHSH and CDR2 LQKENI. This CDR3 has 16 residues. With 4 bases removed from V and 3 bases from J, the gap between germline ends came to 17 bases. CDR3 nucleotides: TGTGCCAGCTCACTCTTCGGGGGTGAAGTGACAGATACGCAGTATTTT. It encodes CASSLFGGEVTDTQYF.

The rearrangement links TRBV7-9 to TRBJ2-5; 9 nucleotides agree with TRBD1. This CDR3 has 15 amino acids. Germline assignment: CDR1 SEHNR and CDR2 FQNEAQ (reference sequence). The V segment lost 5 bases and the J segment 5 bases; nucleotides outside the gene matches: 9. The CDR3, as DNA: TGTGCCAGCAGCCCCACAGGGGGCCCCGGGGAGACCCAGTACTTC. Translating gives CASSPTGGPGETQYF.

The V gene is TRBV6-5, the J gene TRBJ2-7; a weak D match, TRBD2 (5 bases). V was cut by 6 bases and J by 2 bases, with 17 bases left in between. CDR3 size: 15 residues. From germline, CDR1 is MNHEY and CDR2 SVGAGI. The CDR3 DNA follows: TGTGCCAGCAGCCCAGGTACCAGCGGACCCTACGAGCAGTACGTC. Its translation: CASSPGTSGPYEQYV.